A single sample gave rise to the 27 T cell receptor beta chains below, sequenced in a study of long-term antiretroviral therapy in people with HIV (dated by TCRdb to the early 2020s). The immunoSEQ hsTCRB v3.0 assay was used at survey level resolution to sequence the TRB variable region. Imported from immuneACCESS, the table was reduced by TCRdb to in-frame sequences with V and J called. These copies leave out some clones; in studies compared against another copy, an unresolved V gene accounts for under half, and the cause of the remainder is not known. For this sample there are some 21,000 clones; roughly 80% appear just once. Of the sample, around 5% falls within the top ten clones. The sample in question was unsorted PBMCs, obtained 0.2 years after starting antiretroviral therapy. The origin of the receptors is a woman aged 25 to 39 with HIV.

The chain recombines TRBV5-1 with TRBJ1-5, with D hard to call. CDR3 length: 15 amino acids. V was clipped by 0 bases and J by 3 bases, with 10 bases between them. Germline assignment: CDR1 SGHRS and CDR2 YFSETQ. CDR3 protein: CASSLAGSPNQPQHF. The CDR3 DNA reads as TGCGCCAGCAGCTTGGCAGGCTCCCCCAATCAGCCCCAGCATTTT.

J is TRBJ2-3 and V is TRBV19; D remains ambiguous. This CDR3 has 15 amino acids. The germline V gene encodes CDR1 LNHDA and CDR2 SQIVND (reference sequence). The V and J ends lost 0 bases and 4 bases respectively, with 11 bases between them. The CDR3 reads CASSIEAITADTQYF. CDR3 nucleotide sequence: TGTGCCAGTAGTATAGAAGCGATTACGGCAGATACGCAGTATTTT.

The chain joins TRBV5-3 to TRBJ2-5; 14 bases agree with TRBD2. TRBV5-3 is sorted into the ORF group, with uncertain function. The V segment lost 2 bases and the J segment 13 bases; nucleotides outside the gene matches: 10. The CDR3 runs to 15 residues. The CDR3 bases are TGTGCCAGAAGCTTTTGCTTGACTAGCGGGGGGGCCTCGTACTTC. Its translation: CARSFCLTSGGASYF.

The chain links TRBV12-5 to TRBJ2-5, with 13 bases lining up with TRBD2. Germline V gene lookup returns CDR1 LGHNT and CDR2 FRNRAP. The CDR3 totals 16 residues. Losses at the gene ends were 1 base for V and 3 bases for J; bases not matched to a gene: 2. Written as DNA, the CDR3 is TGTGCTAGTGGTTTGGGGGGACTAGCGGGGAAAGAGACCCAGTACTTC. Translated: CASGLGGLAGKETQYF.

The genes are TRBV5-1 and TRBJ1-5; possible D gene TRBD1, 6 bases. The CDR3 spans 15 residues. Trimming removed 7 bases at V and 4 bases at J, with 18 bases between. Germline assignment: CDR1 SGHRS and CDR2 YFSETQ. This chain's CDR3 is CASSPQSGVNQPQHF. DNA for the CDR3: TGCGCCAGCTCCCCCCAGTCAGGGGTGAATCAGCCCCAGCATTTT.

The V and J genes are TRBV7-9 and TRBJ2-3; TRBD2 is a possible D gene (5 bases). V was trimmed by 3 bases and J by 0 bases, leaving 10 bases between them. The CDR3 consists of 15 residues. Per germline, CDR1 SEHNR and CDR2 FQNEAQ (reference sequence). CDR3 DNA: TGTGCCAGCAGCTTTAGTACGGGGAGCACAGATACGCAGTATTTT. This sequence encodes CASSFSTGSTDTQYF.

The chain is built from TRBV30 and TRBJ1-1, with D maybe TRBD1 (5 bases). Germline V gene lookup returns CDR1 GTSNPN and CDR2 SVGIG (reference sequence). The CDR3 extends over 15 amino acids. With 3 bases removed from V and 5 bases from J, the gap between germline ends came to 19 bases. Here the CDR3 DNA reads TGTGCCTGGAGGCTTCAGGGTGTGGGTGATACTGAAGCTTTCTTT. Translation: CAWRLQGVGDTEAFF.

In this sample, this clone turned up once. This chain connects TRBV5-1 to TRBJ2-1, with 7 bases fitting TRBD1. This CDR3 contains 16 residues. CDR1 is SGHRS, CDR2 YFSETQ, per germline. The ends lost 0 bases at V and 4 bases at J; junction bases unmatched: 7. The CDR3 is CASSLALDRTYNEQFF. The CDR3 DNA sequence: TGCGCCAGCAGCTTGGCCTTGGACAGGACTTACAATGAGCAGTTCTTC.

V gene TRBV30 combines with J gene TRBJ2-1; D possibly corresponds to TRBD2 (5 bases). The length of the CDR3 is 14 residues. Germline-derived CDR1 and CDR2 are GTSNPN and SVGIG (reference sequence). The V end was cut by 5 bases, the J end by 4 bases, with 15 bases between. The CDR3: CAWQMGAAYNEQFF. The CDR3 DNA reads as TGTGCCTGGCAGATGGGAGCGGCTTACAATGAGCAGTTCTTC.

V is TRBV6-6 and J is TRBJ2-2; D possibly corresponds to TRBD2 (5 bases). CDR3 length: 14 amino acids. V was shortened by 6 bases and J by 2 bases, with 10 bases between the two germline ends. Germline V gene data show CDR1 as MNHNY and CDR2 as SVGAGI (reference sequence). The CDR3 DNA sequence: TGTGCCAGCAGGGGAGTGGTCAACACCGGGGAGCTGTTTTTT. This gives the protein CASRGVVNTGELFF.

The chain recombines TRBV9 with TRBJ2-1; the D gene is possibly TRBD2 (7 bases). CDR3 length equals 17 residues. Trimming left V 0 bases short and J 2 bases short, with 15 bases between. Germline CDR1 reads SGDLS; CDR2 reads YYNGEE. CDR3 DNA sequence: TGTGCCAGCAGCGTAGGAGGGGGGGGAGGCGCCTACAATGAGCAGTTCTTC. Its translation: CASSVGGGGGAYNEQFF. The full variable domain, rest sourced from reference TRBV9 and TRBJ2-1, is DSGVTQTPKHLITATGQRVTLRCSPRSGDLSVYWYQQSLDQGLQFLIQYYNGEERAKGNILERFSAQQFPDLHSELNLSSLELGDSALYFCASSVGGGGGAYNEQFFGPGTRLTVL.

V gene TRBV7-8 combines with J gene TRBJ1-1, with D possibly being TRBD1 (6 bases). Trimming left V 5 bases short and J 3 bases short, with 16 bases between. This CDR3 region has 15 residues. Germline V gene lookup returns CDR1 SGHVS and CDR2 FQNEAQ. The CDR3 protein is CASSTQGKRYTEAFF. The CDR3, as DNA: TGTGCCAGCAGCACACAGGGTAAGCGGTACACTGAAGCTTTCTTT.

V gene TRBV10-3 combines with J gene TRBJ2-5; 10 nucleotides align to TRBD2. Germline-derived CDR1 and CDR2 are ENHRY and SYGVKD. This CDR3 contains 15 residues. The J segment lost 5 bases and the V segment lost 6 bases, leaving 9 bases of the junction unmatched. The CDR3 nucleotides are TGTGCCATCAGCCCTAGCGGGGGCTTCCGGGAGACCCAGTACTTC. Translating gives CAISPSGGFRETQYF.

This clone was counted a single time. V gene TRBV2 combines with J gene TRBJ1-1; TRBD1 is a possible D gene (5 bases). The CDR3 extends over 14 amino acids. The V gene's germline CDR1 is SNHLY and CDR2 FYNNEI. The V end was cut by 2 bases, the J end by 4 bases, with 11 bases between. CDR3 residues: CASSEMWGGTEAFF. Here the CDR3 DNA reads TGTGCCAGCAGTGAAATGTGGGGGGGCACTGAAGCTTTCTTT.

The CDR3 DNA sequence: TGTGCCAGCACGGAAACGACAGACCGAAATTCACCCCTCCACTTT. This codes for CASTETTDRNSPLHF. The chain joins TRBV6-1 to TRBJ1-6; TRBD1 is a possible D gene (5 bases). V shed 7 bases and J shed 7 bases, with 17 bases lying between them. CDR1 MNHNS and CDR2 SASEGT come from the germline V gene. This CDR3 spans 15 amino acids.

The chain joins TRBV2 to TRBJ2-1; 8 bases fit TRBD2. The germline V gene has CDR1 SNHLY and CDR2 FYNNEI. Trimming cost V 8 bases and J 8 bases; bases outside gene matches: 17. The CDR3 contains 16 residues. The CDR3 region has the DNA TGTGCCAGCCTTAGAACCGGGGGGGCCAAGGGGGATGAGCAGTTCTTC. Translating gives CASLRTGGAKGDEQFF.

The rearrangement uses TRBV18 and TRBJ2-5, with TRBD2 matching over 8 bases. Germline values: CDR1 KGHSH, CDR2 LQKENI. The CDR3 is 15 residues long. The V segment lost 2 bases and the J segment 1 base; nucleotides outside the gene matches: 3. CDR3 amino acids: CASSPRRGAQETQYF. In DNA, the CDR3 is TGTGCCAGCTCACCAAGGCGGGGGGCCCAAGAGACCCAGTACTTC.

The chain has TRBV2 and TRBJ1-1; D is possibly TRBD1 (5 bases). V lost 3 bases and J 8 bases, leaving 7 bases between the germline ends. The germline gives CDR1 SNHLY, CDR2 FYNNEI. CDR3 length: 11 residues. The CDR3 DNA follows: TGTGCCAGCAGTGAGGCAGGGGAAGCTTTCTTT. It translates to CASSEAGEAFF.

The chain recombines TRBV29-1 with TRBJ1-1; D uncertain. The CDR3 totals 15 residues. CDR1 and CDR2 from the germline V gene are SQVTM and ANQGSEA. Deletions cut 5 bases from V and 8 bases from J, with 24 bases between. CDR3 loop: CSVLLAVLPRGEAFF. CDR3 nucleotides: TGCAGCGTTCTACTGGCAGTCCTGCCTCGAGGGGAAGCTTTCTTT.

The V gene is TRBV6-5, the J gene TRBJ1-1, with D unclear. The CDR3 consists of 13 residues. Trimming took 4 bases from V and 4 from J, leaving 10 bases between them. Germline values: CDR1 MNHEY, CDR2 SVGAGI. The CDR3 spells CASSLGSATEAFF. CDR3 DNA sequence: TGTGCCAGCAGTTTGGGGTCGGCCACTGAAGCTTTCTTT.

The chain couples TRBV6-1 to TRBJ1-6; 12 positions match TRBD1. Per the germline V gene, CDR1 is MNHNS and CDR2 is SASEGT. Losses at the gene ends were 8 bases for V and 10 bases for J; bases not matched to a gene: 3. The CDR3 extends over 13 amino acids. The CDR3 reads CASLGQGASPLHF. As DNA, the CDR3 is TGTGCCAGCCTGGGACAGGGGGCCTCACCCCTCCACTTT.

This rearrangement joins TRBV6-5 to TRBJ2-1; TRBD1 agrees at 7 bases. Trimming cost V 4 bases and J 0 bases; bases outside gene matches: 6. This CDR3 has 16 residues. Germline loops: CDR1 MNHEY, CDR2 SVGAGI. CDR3 residues: CASSWDRLSSYNEQFF. The CDR3 DNA is TGTGCCAGCAGTTGGGACAGATTGAGCTCCTACAATGAGCAGTTCTTC.

The chain has TRBV5-1 and TRBJ1-1; no definite D call. The CDR3 loop spans 15 amino acids. The germline V and J ends were trimmed by 1 base and 5 bases, with 15 bases remaining between them. Germline V gene sequence: CDR1 SGHRS, CDR2 YFSETQ. CDR3 nucleotides: TGCGCCAGCAGCTTGTCGGTGGGCGTGGGGACTGAAGCTTTCTTT. Encoded protein: CASSLSVGVGTEAFF.

The chain is built from TRBV7-9 and TRBJ2-2, with TRBD2 matching 13 bases. The CDR3 contains 15 residues. V dropped 5 bases and J dropped 9; count of bases not matched to a gene: 6. Germline loops: CDR1 SEHNR, CDR2 FQNEAQ (reference sequence). DNA of the CDR3: TGTGCCAGCAGCACGGGGACTAGCGGGGTGAGGGAGCTGTTTTTT. Residues: CASSTGTSGVRELFF.

The chain couples TRBV19 to TRBJ2-6, with TRBD1 matching over 7 bases. Unmatched junction bases numbered 4, after V lost 7 bases and J lost 1 base. From germline, CDR1 is LNHDA and CDR2 SQIVND (reference sequence). The CDR3 length is 15 residues. CDR3 nucleotide sequence: TGTGCCAGTATGAGGACAGGTTCTGGGGCCAACGTCCTGACTTTC. Translating gives CASMRTGSGANVLTF.

This chain joins TRBV5-8 and TRBJ1-2; D is uncertain. CDR1 is SGHTS and CDR2 is YDEGEE in the germline V gene. The CDR3 has 13 residues. With 4 bases removed from V and 5 bases from J, the gap between germline ends came to 12 bases. CDR3 nucleotides: TGTGCCAGCAGCCGCGGGAGCCCTTATGGCTACACCTTC. This translates into CASSRGSPYGYTF.

The rearrangement uses TRBV10-1 and TRBJ2-3; D could derive from TRBD1 or TRBD2 (5 bases each). The CDR3 loop spans 17 amino acids. The V and J ends lost 3 bases and 2 bases respectively, with 18 bases between them. Germline values: CDR1 WNHNN, CDR2 SYGVQD (reference sequence). The DNA for the CDR3 is TGCGCCAGCAGTGACGGGACGGAGAATTATAACACAGATACGCAGTATTTT. Translating it yields CASSDGTENYNTDTQYF.